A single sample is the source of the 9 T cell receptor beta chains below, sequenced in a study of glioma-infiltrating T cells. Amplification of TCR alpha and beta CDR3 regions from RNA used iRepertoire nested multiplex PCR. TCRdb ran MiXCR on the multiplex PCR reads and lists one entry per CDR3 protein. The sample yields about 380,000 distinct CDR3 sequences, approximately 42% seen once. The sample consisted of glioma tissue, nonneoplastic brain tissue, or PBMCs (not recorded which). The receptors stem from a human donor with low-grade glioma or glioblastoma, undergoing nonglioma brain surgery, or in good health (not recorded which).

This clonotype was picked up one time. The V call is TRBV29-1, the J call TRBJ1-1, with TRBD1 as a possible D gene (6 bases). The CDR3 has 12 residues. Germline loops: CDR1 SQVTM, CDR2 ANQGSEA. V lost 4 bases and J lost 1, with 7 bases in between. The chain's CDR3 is CSVGGGNTEAFF. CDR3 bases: TGCAGCGTTGGAGGGGGGAACACTGAAGCTTTCTTT.

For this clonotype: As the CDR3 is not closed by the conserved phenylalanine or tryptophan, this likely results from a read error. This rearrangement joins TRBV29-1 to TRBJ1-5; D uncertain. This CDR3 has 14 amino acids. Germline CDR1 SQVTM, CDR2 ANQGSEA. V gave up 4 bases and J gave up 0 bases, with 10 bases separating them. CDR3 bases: TGCAGCGTTGTGGAGCAGGATAGCAATCAGCCCCAGCATCTT. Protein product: CSVVEQDSNQPQHL.

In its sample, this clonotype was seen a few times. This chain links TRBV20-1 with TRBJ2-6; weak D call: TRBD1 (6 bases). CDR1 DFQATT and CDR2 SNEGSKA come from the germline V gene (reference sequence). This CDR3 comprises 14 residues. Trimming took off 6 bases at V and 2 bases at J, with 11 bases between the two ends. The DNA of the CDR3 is TGCAGTGCACGACCAGGGGCTGGGGCCAACGTCCTGACTTTC. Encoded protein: CSARPGAGANVLTF.

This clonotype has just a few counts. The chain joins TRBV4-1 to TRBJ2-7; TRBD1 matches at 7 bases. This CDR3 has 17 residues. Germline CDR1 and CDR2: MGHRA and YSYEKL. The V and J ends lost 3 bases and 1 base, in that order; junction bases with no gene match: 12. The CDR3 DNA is TGCGCCAGCAGCCACCTACCGGGACAGCTCGGGTCCTACGAGCAGTACTTC. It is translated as CASSHLPGQLGSYEQYF.

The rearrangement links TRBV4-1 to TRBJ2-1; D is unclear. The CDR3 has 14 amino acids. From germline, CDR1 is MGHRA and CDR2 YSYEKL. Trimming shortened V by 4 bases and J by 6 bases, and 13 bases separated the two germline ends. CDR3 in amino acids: CASSPTPSGNEQFF. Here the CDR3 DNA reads TGCGCCAGCAGCCCAACCCCTTCGGGCAATGAGCAGTTCTTC.

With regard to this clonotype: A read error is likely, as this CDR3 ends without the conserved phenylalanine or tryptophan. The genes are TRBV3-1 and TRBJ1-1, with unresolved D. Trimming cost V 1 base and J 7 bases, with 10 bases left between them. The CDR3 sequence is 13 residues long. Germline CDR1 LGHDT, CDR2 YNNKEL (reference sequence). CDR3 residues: CASSQGWAFEAFL. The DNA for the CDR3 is TGTGCCAGCAGCCAAGGTTGGGCATTTGAAGCTTTCCTT.

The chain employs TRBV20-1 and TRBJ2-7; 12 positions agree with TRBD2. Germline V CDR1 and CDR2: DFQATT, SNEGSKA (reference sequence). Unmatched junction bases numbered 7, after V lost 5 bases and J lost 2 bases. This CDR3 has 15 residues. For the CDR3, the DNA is TGCAGTGCTGGGATTGGACTAGCGGGAACCTACGAGCAGTACTTC. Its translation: CSAGIGLAGTYEQYF.

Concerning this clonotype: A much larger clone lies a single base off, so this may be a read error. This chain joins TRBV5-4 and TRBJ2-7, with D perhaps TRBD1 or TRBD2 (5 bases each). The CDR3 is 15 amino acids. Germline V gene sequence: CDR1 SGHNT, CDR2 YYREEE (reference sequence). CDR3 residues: CASRQEIAGTYKQYF. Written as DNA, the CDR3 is TGTGCCAGCAGACAAGAGATAGCCGGGACCTACAAGCAGTACTTC.

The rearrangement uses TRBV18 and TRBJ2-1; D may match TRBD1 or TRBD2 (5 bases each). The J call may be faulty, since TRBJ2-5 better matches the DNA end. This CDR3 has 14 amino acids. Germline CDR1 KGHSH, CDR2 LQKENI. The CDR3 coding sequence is TGTGCCAGCTCACCTAGAGGGGCTGGGGAGACCCAGTACTTC. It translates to CASSPRGAGETQYF.